This is a list of T cell receptor beta chains from one sample in a study of CD8 T cells in ankylosing spondylitis. One entry per CDR3 protein results from TCRdb running MiXCR on the 5' RACE reads. The sample consists of under 250,000 distinct CDR3 sequences, more than 9% of them appearing once. Sequenced sample: blood, either unsorted or a sorted T cell fraction (not recorded which). All receptors derive from a male donor with ankylosing spondylitis or in good health (not recorded which). Both conserved end residues are part of each CDR3. The D gene is left open where the match is weak. Clone size is given for some rows only: seen once, a few or many times, or a class if the clone is expanded.

abundance	j_gene	v_gene	d_gene	CDR3nt	CDR3aa
.	TRBJ2-7	TRBV9	.	TGTGCCAGCAGCGTAGGCCGAGCAGGGGTGTACGAGCAGTACTTC	CASSVGRAGVYEQYF
.	TRBJ2-4	TRBV5-1	.	TGCGCCAGCACCTCTGGGCAGGGGGGAAACATTCAGTACTTC	CASTSGQGGNIQYF
.	TRBJ1-5	TRBV12-5	.	TGTGCTAGTGGTTTGGGCGGCCTCGGTATGCAGCCCCAGCATTTT	CASGLGGLGMQPQHF
.	TRBJ2-7	TRBV10-2	.	TGCGCCAGCCGGACTGCCTACGAGCAGTACTTC	CASRTAYEQYF
few	TRBJ1-4	TRBV12-3/TRBV12-4	.	TGTGCCAGCAGTCCCTTGTTGCTGGGTGAAAAACTGTTTTTT	CASSPLLLGEKLFF
.	TRBJ2-2	TRBV2	TRBD2	TGTGCCAGCAGTCGGGGACTAGCGGCCACCGGGGAGCTGTTTTTT	CASSRGLAATGELFF
few	TRBJ2-1	TRBV20-1	TRBD2	TGCAGTGCTAGACCGGGACTAGCGGGTTACAATGAGCAGTTCTTC	CSARPGLAGYNEQFF
many	TRBJ1-5	TRBV19	TRBD1	TGTGCCAGTACCATAAGGGGGACAGCTCCTCGGGAGCCCCAGCATTTT	CASTIRGTAPREPQHF
many	TRBJ1-2	TRBV21-1	.	TGTGCCAGCAGCAAAGTTAGAAGAAGAGGGGTGGATGGCTACACCTTC	CASSKVRRRGVDGYTF
.	TRBJ1-2	TRBV6-1	.	TGTGCCAGCAACCCTAGCGGGGGTAACTATGGCTACACCTTC	CASNPSGGNYGYTF
many	TRBJ2-3	TRBV7-2	TRBD2	TGTGCCAGCAGCTTCGTAGCGGGGGGGCAAGATACGCAGTATTTT	CASSFVAGGQDTQYF
many	TRBJ2-5	TRBV12-3/TRBV12-4	TRBD2	TGTGCCAGCAGAGGTGGCTGGGGGGGGAGGGAGACCCAGTACTTC	CASRGGWGGRETQYF
many	TRBJ2-3	TRBV7-2	.	TGTGCCAGCAGCTTAGCTCCCCCCGTCGCGGGGAGCACAGATACGCAGTATTTT	CASSLAPPVAGSTDTQYF
many	TRBJ2-2	TRBV12-3/TRBV12-4	TRBD1	TGTGCCAGCAGTTCGGGACAGGGACTAACCGGGGAGCTGTTTTTT	CASSSGQGLTGELFF
many	TRBJ2-2	TRBV5-1	TRBD1	TGCGCCAGCACCTTACAGGGGGCGGTCTTCACCGGGGAGCTGTTTTTT	CASTLQGAVFTGELFF
.	TRBJ1-1	TRBV20-1	.	TGCAGTGCTAGAGGACCGCTTCTGAACACTGAAGCTTTCTTT	CSARGPLLNTEAFF
many	TRBJ2-1	TRBV12-3/TRBV12-4	.	TGTGCCAGCAGCGCCCCGATGAGCTCCCAATCCTACAATGAGCAGTTCTTC	CASSAPMSSQSYNEQFF
many	TRBJ2-7	TRBV5-6	TRBD1	TGTGCCAGCAGCTTGGAAAGGGACAGGGTGAACTACGAGCAGTACTTC	CASSLERDRVNYEQYF
.	TRBJ2-5	TRBV6-1	.	TGTGCCAGCAGCAGGGACCCTCGAGGGGCCCAGTACTTC	CASSRDPRGAQYF
many	TRBJ2-1	TRBV6-2/TRBV6-3	TRBD2	TGTGCCAGCAGTTACCCAGCCGGGGCTAGCGGCTCTAAGGAGTTCTTC	CASSYPAGASGSKEFF
many	TRBJ1-1	TRBV5-4	TRBD1	TGTGCCAGCAGCTTGAGCCAGGGGGACACTGAAGCTTTCTTT	CASSLSQGDTEAFF
many	TRBJ2-1	TRBV12-3/TRBV12-4	.	TGTGCCAGCAGTTTTTCCACGGGCGGGGTACAGTTCTTC	CASSFSTGGVQFF
many	TRBJ2-7	TRBV5-1	.	TGCGCCAGCAGCCACAGTACCTACGAGCAGTACTTC	CASSHSTYEQYF
many	TRBJ2-7	TRBV5-1	TRBD1	TGCGCCAGCAGCCCGGGGACAGAAAGGTTATACGAGCAGTACTTC	CASSPGTERLYEQYF
few	TRBJ1-3	TRBV6-1	.	TGTGCCAGCGACATGGACGTATCCTCTGGAAACACCATATATTTT	CASDMDVSSGNTIYF
many	TRBJ2-7	TRBV10-1	TRBD1	TGCGCCAGCAGTGATCCCCGGCCGGGACAGGGCTACCACGAGCAGTACTTC	CASSDPRPGQGYHEQYF
many	TRBJ2-5	TRBV20-1	TRBD2	TGCAGTGCGAGGGGAGCGGGAGATCAAGAGACCCAGTACTTC	CSARGAGDQETQYF
.	TRBJ2-1	TRBV11-1	.	TGTGCCAGCAGCCCGGACGGAATGAGGGGGAAAGGTCAGGCGGATGAGCAGTTCTTC	CASSPDGMRGKGQADEQFF
.	TRBJ2-1	TRBV6-2/TRBV6-3	.	TGTGCCAGCAGTTACTCGGGTCTGATGCAAACAGGGTTAAGGTTCTTC	CASSYSGLMQTGLRFF
many	TRBJ2-3	TRBV5-1	.	TGCGCCAGCAGCTTAAGACAACGCACAGATACGCAGTATTTT	CASSLRQRTDTQYF